These 15 T cell receptor beta chains were sequenced from one sample in a study of blood T cell repertoires in COVID-19. Produced via immunoSEQ multiplex PCR; TCRdb's table is partial and in-frame only. The sample shows under 200,000 clones, around 87% of them seen only once. The source material was peripheral blood. All receptors come from a man in his late teens or twenties with acute or convalescent COVID-19.

This clone was detected only once. The chain recombines TRBV28 with TRBJ1-2, with D possibly matching TRBD1 (6 bases). This CDR3 contains 14 residues. V shed 6 bases and J shed 2 bases, with 13 bases lying between them. Germline V CDR1 and CDR2: MDHEN, SYDVKM. As DNA, the CDR3 is TGTGCCAGCAGGCCCCTACAGGGCAACTATGGCTACACCTTC. This gives the protein CASRPLQGNYGYTF.

The V gene is TRBV29-1, the J gene TRBJ2-7, with a weak D call TRBD1 (6 bases). CDR3 length: 11 amino acids. The germline V and J ends were trimmed by 6 bases and 5 bases, with 11 bases remaining between them. Germline V gene sequence: CDR1 SQVTM, CDR2 ANQGSEA. The CDR3 is CSVYYRDEQYF. For the CDR3, the DNA is TGCAGCGTGTACTACAGGGACGAGCAGTACTTC.

The chain joins TRBV6-5 to TRBJ1-1, with 8 bases lining up with TRBD1. Germline CDR1 is MNHEY and CDR2 is SVGAGI. The CDR3 contains 13 residues. After removal of 6 bases from V and 5 bases from J, the junction contained 5 bases not matched to a gene. In DNA form, the CDR3 reads TGTGCCAGCAGCCCGGACAGGGAAACTGAAGCTTTCTTT. It is translated as CASSPDRETEAFF.

This clone was observed a handful of times. The gene calls are TRBV30 and TRBJ1-3, with 8 nucleotides matching TRBD1. J was trimmed by 1 base and V by 6 bases; bases with no gene match: 14. Per the germline V gene, CDR1 is GTSNPN and CDR2 is SVGIG (reference sequence). The CDR3 sequence is 17 residues long. The DNA for the CDR3 is TGTGCCTGCTCTTTGGCAGGGGGCCTTCTATCTGGAAACACCATATATTTT. This codes for CACSLAGGLLSGNTIYF.

With regard to this clone: This CDR3 is also generated by other DNA sequences in the sample. This chain uses TRBV12-3 or TRBV12-4 with TRBJ1-1; D is uncertain. V was pared by 3 bases and J by 1 base, with 6 bases between. The CDR3 spans 13 residues. CDR3 DNA: TGTGCCAGCAGTTTGTCGGGGAACACTGAAGCTTTCTTT. Its translation is CASSLSGNTEAFF.

CDR3 protein: CAWSRGQGGEKLFF. CDR3 DNA sequence: TGTGCCTGGAGCCGGGGACAGGGCGGGGAAAAACTGTTTTTT. The chain links TRBV30 to TRBJ1-4; 9 bases agree with TRBD1. The CDR3 sequence is 14 residues long. Germline V gives CDR1 GTSNPN, CDR2 SVGIG (reference sequence). J lost 8 bases, V lost 3 bases, and 7 bases had no gene match.

The chain links TRBV30 to TRBJ1-6, with D unclear. V was cut by 3 bases and J by 0 bases, with 15 bases left in between. This CDR3 contains 17 residues. CDR1 is GTSNPN and CDR2 is SVGIG in the germline V gene (reference sequence). The CDR3 loop is CAWRGREKSSYNSPLHF. The CDR3 bases are TGTGCCTGGAGGGGCCGGGAGAAAAGCTCCTATAATTCACCCCTCCACTTT.

The chain has TRBV11-2 and TRBJ2-5, with 9 bases that match TRBD2. Germline V lookup: CDR1 SGHAT, CDR2 FQNNGV. This CDR3 comprises 16 residues. Trimming cost V 5 bases and J 0 bases; bases outside gene matches: 7. The DNA of the CDR3 is TGTGCCAGCAGCACCGGACTAGCGAGCCACCAAGAGACCCAGTACTTC. It is translated as CASSTGLASHQETQYF.

The chain links TRBV4-2 to TRBJ2-1, with 12 positions matching TRBD2. J lost 6 bases, V lost 0 bases, and 6 bases had no gene match. Germline V gene data show CDR1 as LGHNA and CDR2 as YNFKEQ. The length of the CDR3 is 17 residues. CDR3 nucleotides: TGTGCCAGCAGCCAAGATGGGTCTAGCGGGGGGGCCAATGAGCAGTTCTTC. Its protein is CASSQDGSSGGANEQFF.

Comment on this clone: Different DNA sequences within this sample yield the same CDR3. The chain links TRBV6-5 to TRBJ1-2; 10 nucleotides agree with TRBD1. The CDR3 runs 16 residues. V was clipped by 0 bases and J by 2 bases; unmatched bases: 3. Germline CDR1 and CDR2: MNHEY and SVGAGI. The CDR3 here is CASSYSRTGGNYGYTF. In DNA, the CDR3 is TGTGCCAGCAGTTACTCCCGGACAGGGGGAAACTATGGCTACACCTTC.

This chain links TRBV5-1 with TRBJ1-1; 7 bases are a match to TRBD1. Per germline, CDR1 SGHRS and CDR2 YFSETQ. The CDR3 extends over 13 amino acids. The junction had 5 bases not matched to a gene; V was cut back by 5 bases and J by 4 bases. CDR3 sequence reads: CASRYTGVTEAFF. DNA for the CDR3: TGCGCCAGCAGGTATACAGGGGTCACTGAAGCTTTCTTT.

This chain uses TRBV28 with TRBJ2-2, with a tentative D call TRBD2 (6 bases). Per germline, CDR1 MDHEN and CDR2 SYDVKM. Trimming took 5 bases from V and 5 from J, leaving 18 bases between them. The CDR3 runs 16 residues. This chain's CDR3 is CASSPLTGAGTGELFF. CDR3 sequence (DNA): TGTGCCAGCAGTCCACTGACCGGGGCGGGAACCGGGGAGCTGTTTTTT.

The chain carries TRBV11-2 and TRBJ2-1, with 8 positions matching TRBD1. The CDR3 covers 16 residues. J lost 3 bases, V lost 1 base, and 5 bases had no gene match. Germline assignment: CDR1 SGHAT and CDR2 FQNNGV. The CDR3 sequence is CASSLALTGVYNEQFF. The CDR3 nucleotides read TGTGCCAGCAGCTTAGCGTTGACAGGGGTCTACAATGAGCAGTTCTTC.

The V gene is TRBV30, the J gene TRBJ1-2, with 12 bases aligning to TRBD1. V lost 2 bases, J lost 2 bases, and 9 bases stayed unmatched. Germline values: CDR1 GTSNPN, CDR2 SVGIG (reference sequence). The CDR3 spans 17 residues. In DNA, the CDR3 is TGTGCCTGGAGTTCCCCCGGGACAGGGGGCGGGAACTATGGCTACACCTTC. Amino acid sequence: CAWSSPGTGGGNYGYTF. Complete variable domain (other parts from reference TRBV30 and TRBJ1-2): SQTIHQWPATLVQPVGSPLSLECTVEGTSNPNLYWYRQAAGRGLQLLFYSVGIGQISSEVPQNLSASRPQDRQFILSSKKLLLSDSGFYLCAWSSPGTGGGNYGYTFGSGTRLTVV.

The rearrangement joins TRBV5-1 to TRBJ2-1, with TRBD1 matching 7 bases. V shed 4 bases, J shed 6 bases, and the junction held 7 bases outside the gene matches. The germline gives CDR1 SGHRS, CDR2 YFSETQ. The CDR3 is 14 amino acids. The CDR3 DNA reads as TGCGCCAGCAGCCCCGGACAGGAGATCAATGAGCAGTTCTTC. This codes for CASSPGQEINEQFF.